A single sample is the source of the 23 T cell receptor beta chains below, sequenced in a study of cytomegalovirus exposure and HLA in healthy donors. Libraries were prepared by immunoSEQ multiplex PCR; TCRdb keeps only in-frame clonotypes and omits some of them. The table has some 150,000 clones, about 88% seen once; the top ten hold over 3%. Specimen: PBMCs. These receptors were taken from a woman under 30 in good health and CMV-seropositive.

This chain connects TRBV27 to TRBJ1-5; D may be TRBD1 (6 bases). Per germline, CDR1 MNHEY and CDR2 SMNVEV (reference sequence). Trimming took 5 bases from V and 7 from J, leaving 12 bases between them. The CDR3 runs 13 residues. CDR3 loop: CASSPQGTQPQHF. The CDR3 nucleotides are TGTGCCAGCAGTCCTCAGGGGACCCAGCCCCAGCATTTT.

DNA of the CDR3: TGTGCCAGCAGCCCTCCCCGAGGGCAGGGGCTAGACTATGGCTACACCTTC. It specifies CASSPPRGQGLDYGYTF. The J gene is TRBJ1-2, the V gene TRBV7-9; TRBD1 is a possible D gene (6 bases). V lost 5 bases and J 3 bases, leaving 22 bases between the germline ends. Germline CDR1 is SEHNR and CDR2 is FQNEAQ (reference sequence). This CDR3 contains 17 residues.

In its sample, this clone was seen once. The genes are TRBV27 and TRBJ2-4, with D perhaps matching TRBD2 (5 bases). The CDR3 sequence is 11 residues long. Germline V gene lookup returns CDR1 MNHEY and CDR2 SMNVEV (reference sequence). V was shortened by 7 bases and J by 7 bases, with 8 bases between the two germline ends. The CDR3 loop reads CASMRRNIQYF. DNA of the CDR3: TGTGCCAGCATGCGGAGGAACATTCAGTACTTC.

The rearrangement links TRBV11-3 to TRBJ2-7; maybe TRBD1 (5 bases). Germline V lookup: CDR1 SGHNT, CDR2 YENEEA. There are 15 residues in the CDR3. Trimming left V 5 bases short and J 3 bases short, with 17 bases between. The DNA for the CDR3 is TGTGCCAGCAGCCCCCTCCCAGGGATGTACTACGAGCAGTACTTC. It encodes CASSPLPGMYYEQYF.

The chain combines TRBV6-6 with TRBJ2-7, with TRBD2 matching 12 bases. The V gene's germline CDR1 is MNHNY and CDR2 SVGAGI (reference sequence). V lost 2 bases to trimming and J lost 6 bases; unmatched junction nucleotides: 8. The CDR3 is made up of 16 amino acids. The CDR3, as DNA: TGTGCCAGCAGTTACCGGCTAGCGGGAGGGCCATCCGAGCAGTACTTC. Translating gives CASSYRLAGGPSEQYF.

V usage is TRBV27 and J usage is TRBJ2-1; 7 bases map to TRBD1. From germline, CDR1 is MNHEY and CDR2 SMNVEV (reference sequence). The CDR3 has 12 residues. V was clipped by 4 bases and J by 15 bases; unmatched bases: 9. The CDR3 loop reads CASSWRQGRLFF. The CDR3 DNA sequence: TGTGCCAGCAGTTGGAGACAGGGCCGTCTGTTCTTC.

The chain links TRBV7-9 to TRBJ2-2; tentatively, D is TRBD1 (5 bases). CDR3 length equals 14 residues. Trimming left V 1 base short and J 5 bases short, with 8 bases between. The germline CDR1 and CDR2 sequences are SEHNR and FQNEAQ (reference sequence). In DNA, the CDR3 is TGTGCCAGCAGCTTAGAGGACAATACCGGGGAGCTGTTTTTT. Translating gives CASSLEDNTGELFF.

For the CDR3, the DNA is TGTGCCAGCAGCGTAGAATTCGGTAGCAATCAGCCCCAGCATTTT. Its protein is CASSVEFGSNQPQHF. The gene calls are TRBV9 and TRBJ1-5; no clear D gene. This CDR3 is built from 15 residues. Germline V gives CDR1 SGDLS, CDR2 YYNGEE. Trimming removed 0 bases from V and 0 bases from J, with 7 bases in between.

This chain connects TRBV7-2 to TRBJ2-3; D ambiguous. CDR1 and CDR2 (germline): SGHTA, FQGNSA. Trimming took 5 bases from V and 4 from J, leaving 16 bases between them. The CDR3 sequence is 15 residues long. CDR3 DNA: TGTGCCAGCAGCCTCTTTGCGGAGAGCCCAGATACGCAGTATTTT. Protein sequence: CASSLFAESPDTQYF. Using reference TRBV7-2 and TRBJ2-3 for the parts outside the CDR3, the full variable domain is GAGVSQSPSNKVTEKGKDVELRCDPISGHTALYWYRQSLGQGLEFLIYFQGNSAPDKSGLPSDRFSAERTGGSVSTLTIQRTQQEDSAVYLCASSLFAESPDTQYFGPGTRLTVL.

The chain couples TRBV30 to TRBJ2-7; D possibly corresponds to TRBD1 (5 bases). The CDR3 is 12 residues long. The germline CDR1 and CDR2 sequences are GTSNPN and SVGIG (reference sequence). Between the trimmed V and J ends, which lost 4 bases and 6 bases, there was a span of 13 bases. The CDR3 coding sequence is TGTGCCTGGACTAGAAGGGGTCTCGAGCAGTACTTC. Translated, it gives CAWTRRGLEQYF.

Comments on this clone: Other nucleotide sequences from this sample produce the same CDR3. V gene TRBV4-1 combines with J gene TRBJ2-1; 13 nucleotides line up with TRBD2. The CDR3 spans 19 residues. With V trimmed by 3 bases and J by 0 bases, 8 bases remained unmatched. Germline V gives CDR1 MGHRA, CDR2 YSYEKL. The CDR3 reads CASSHLGLAGLSSYNEQFF. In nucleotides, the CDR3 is TGCGCCAGCAGCCATCTGGGACTAGCGGGACTTAGCTCCTACAATGAGCAGTTCTTC.

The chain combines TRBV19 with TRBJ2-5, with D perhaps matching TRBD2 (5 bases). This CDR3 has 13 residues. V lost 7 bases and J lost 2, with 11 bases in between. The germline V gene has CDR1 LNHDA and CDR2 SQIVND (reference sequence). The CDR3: CASNQRPQETQYF. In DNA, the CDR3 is TGTGCCAGTAACCAGCGGCCACAAGAGACCCAGTACTTC.

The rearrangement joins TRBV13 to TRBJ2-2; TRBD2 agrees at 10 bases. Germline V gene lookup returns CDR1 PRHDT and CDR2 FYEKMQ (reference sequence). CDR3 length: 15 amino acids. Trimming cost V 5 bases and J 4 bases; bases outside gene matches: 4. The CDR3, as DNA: TGTGCCAGCAGCAGGACTAGCGGTGCCACCGGGGAGCTGTTTTTT. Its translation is CASSRTSGATGELFF.

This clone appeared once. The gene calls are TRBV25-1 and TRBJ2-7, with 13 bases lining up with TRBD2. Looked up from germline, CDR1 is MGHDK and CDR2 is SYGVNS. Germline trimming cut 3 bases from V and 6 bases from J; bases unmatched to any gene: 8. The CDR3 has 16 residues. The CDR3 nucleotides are TGTGCCAGCAGTGACCCTGGACTAGCGGGAGATTTCGAGCAGTACTTC. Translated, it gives CASSDPGLAGDFEQYF.

The CDR3 region is CASSSFSYEQYF. The CDR3 DNA reads as TGCGCCAGCAGCTCCTTTTCCTACGAGCAGTACTTC. This chain joins TRBV5-1 and TRBJ2-7; D is undetermined. Germline values: CDR1 SGHRS, CDR2 YFSETQ. This CDR3 is built from 12 residues. Trimming stripped 3 bases from V and 1 base from J, with 5 bases between. Using reference TRBV5-1 and TRBJ2-7 for the parts outside the CDR3, the full variable domain is KAGVTQTPRYLIKTRGQQVTLSCSPISGHRSVSWYQQTPGQGLQFLFEYFSETQRNKGNFPGRFSGRQFSNSRSEMNVSTLELGDSALYLCASSSFSYEQYFGPGTRLTVT.

The CDR3 bases are TGTGCCAGCAGTTCGGATAGCGGGAGTTACGAGCAGTACTTC. It encodes CASSSDSGSYEQYF. J is TRBJ2-7 and V is TRBV6-6; TRBD2 agrees at 9 bases. Losses at the gene ends were 4 bases for V and 4 bases for J; bases not matched to a gene: 5. The CDR3 consists of 14 residues. The germline V gene encodes CDR1 MNHNY and CDR2 SVGAGI (reference sequence).

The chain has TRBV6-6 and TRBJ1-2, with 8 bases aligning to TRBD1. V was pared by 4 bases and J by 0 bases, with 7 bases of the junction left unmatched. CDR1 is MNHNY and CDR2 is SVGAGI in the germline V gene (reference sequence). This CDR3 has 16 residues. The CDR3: CASSSDRGVPNYGYTF. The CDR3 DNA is TGTGCCAGCAGTTCTGACAGGGGAGTTCCTAACTATGGCTACACCTTC.

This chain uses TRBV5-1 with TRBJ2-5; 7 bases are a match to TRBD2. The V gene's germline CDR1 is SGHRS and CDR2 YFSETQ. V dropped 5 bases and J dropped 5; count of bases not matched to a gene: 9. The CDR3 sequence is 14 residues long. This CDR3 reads CASRSSGMSETQYF. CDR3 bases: TGCGCCAGCAGGTCGAGCGGGATGAGTGAGACCCAGTACTTC.

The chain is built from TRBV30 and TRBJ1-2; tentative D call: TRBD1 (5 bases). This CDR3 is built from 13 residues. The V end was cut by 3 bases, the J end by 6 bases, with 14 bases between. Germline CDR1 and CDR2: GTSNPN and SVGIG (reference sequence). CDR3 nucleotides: TGTGCCTGGAGCCCTGGGAAACAGGATGGCTACACCTTC. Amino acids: CAWSPGKQDGYTF.

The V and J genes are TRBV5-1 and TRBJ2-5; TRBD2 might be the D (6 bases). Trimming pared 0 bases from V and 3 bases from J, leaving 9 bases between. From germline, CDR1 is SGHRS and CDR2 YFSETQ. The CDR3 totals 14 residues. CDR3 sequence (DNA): TGCGCCAGCAGCTTGGGGTCGGGAGAAGAGACCCAGTACTTC. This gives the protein CASSLGSGEETQYF.

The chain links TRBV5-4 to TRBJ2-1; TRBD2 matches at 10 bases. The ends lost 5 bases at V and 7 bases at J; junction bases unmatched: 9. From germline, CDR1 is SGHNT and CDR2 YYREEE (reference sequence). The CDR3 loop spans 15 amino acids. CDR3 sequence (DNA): TGTGCCAGCAGGAAAGGGGGTAGCGGGAGGAATGAGCAGTTCTTC. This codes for CASRKGGSGRNEQFF.

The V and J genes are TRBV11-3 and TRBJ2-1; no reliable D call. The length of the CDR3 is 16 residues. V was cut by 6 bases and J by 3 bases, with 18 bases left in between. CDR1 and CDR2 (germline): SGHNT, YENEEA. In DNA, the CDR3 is TGTGCCAGCAGTCGACTCACCGATACACACTACAATGAGCAGTTCTTC. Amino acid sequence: CASSRLTDTHYNEQFF. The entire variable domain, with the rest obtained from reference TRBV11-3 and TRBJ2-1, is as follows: EAGVVQSPRYKIIEKKQPVAFWCNPISGHNTLYWYLQNLGQGPELLIRYENEEAVDDSQLPKDRFSAERLKGVDSTLKIQPAELGDSAVYLCASSRLTDTHYNEQFFGPGTRLTVL.

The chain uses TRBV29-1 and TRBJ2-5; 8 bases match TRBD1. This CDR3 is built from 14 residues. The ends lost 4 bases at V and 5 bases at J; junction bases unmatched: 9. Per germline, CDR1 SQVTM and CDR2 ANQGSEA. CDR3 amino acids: CSVGRDRSTETQYF. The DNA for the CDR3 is TGCAGCGTTGGACGGGACAGGTCAACCGAGACCCAGTACTTC. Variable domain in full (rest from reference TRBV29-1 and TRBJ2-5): SAVISQKPSRDICQRGTSLTIQCQVDSQVTMMFWYRQQPGQSLTLIATANQGSEATYESGFVIDKFPISRPNLTFSTLTVSNMSPEDSSIYLCSVGRDRSTETQYFGPGTRLLVL.